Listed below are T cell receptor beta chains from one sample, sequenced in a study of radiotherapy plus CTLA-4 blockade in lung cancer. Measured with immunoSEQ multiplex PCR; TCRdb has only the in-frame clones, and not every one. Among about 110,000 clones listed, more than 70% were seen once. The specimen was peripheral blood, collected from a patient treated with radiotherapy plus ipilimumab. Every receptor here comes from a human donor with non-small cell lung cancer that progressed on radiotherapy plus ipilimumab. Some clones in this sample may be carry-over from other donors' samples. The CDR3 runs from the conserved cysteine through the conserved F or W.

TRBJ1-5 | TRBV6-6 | CASSYRDSVDQPQHF
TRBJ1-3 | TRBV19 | CASSIGAHGNTIYF
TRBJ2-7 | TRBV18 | CASSPGQDSEQYF
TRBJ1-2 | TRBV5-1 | CASSLWQIANYGYTF
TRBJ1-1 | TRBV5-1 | CASSWVGGVNTEAFF
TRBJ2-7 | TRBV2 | CASSDLLLGEQYF
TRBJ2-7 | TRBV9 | CASSPDQTYEQYF
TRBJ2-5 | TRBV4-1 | CASSLGTTSTTLQETQYF
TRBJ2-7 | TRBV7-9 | CASSLVPPRDRPYEQYF
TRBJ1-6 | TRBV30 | CAWNSNSPLHF
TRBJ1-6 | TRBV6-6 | CASSTERGYSPLHF
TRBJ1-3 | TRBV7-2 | CASSPFRTGGNTIYF
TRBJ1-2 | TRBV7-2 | CASMMRAADYGYTF
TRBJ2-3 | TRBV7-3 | CASSLFGTGGFDTQYF
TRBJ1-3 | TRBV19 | CASRDLTRFSSGNTIYF
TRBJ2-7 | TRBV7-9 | CASSLPRVGSVREQYF
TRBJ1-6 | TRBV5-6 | CASSLGRAGLDNSPLHF
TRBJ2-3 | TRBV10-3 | CANSYDRGGTDTQYF
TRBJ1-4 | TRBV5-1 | CASTRQGTTNEKLFF
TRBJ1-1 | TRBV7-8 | CASTKGGGIRSNTEAFF
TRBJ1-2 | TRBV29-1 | CSVEGGRKPAYGYTF
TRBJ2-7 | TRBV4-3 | CASSQGLPISYEQYF
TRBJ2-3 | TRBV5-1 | CASSVDPTSTDTQYF
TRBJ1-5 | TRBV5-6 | CASSFNRGRRGNQPQHF
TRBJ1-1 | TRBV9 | CASSAEIISEAFF
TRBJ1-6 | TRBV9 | CASSVAGASPLHF
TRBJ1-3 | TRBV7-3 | CASSFRQGDTIYF
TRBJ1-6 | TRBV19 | CASSDDRGGSPLHF
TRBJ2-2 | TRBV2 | CASKGGANTGELFF
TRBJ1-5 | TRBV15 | CATSREGPSGDYSNQPQHF
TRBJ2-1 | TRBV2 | CASSAPRGASGSTYNEQFF
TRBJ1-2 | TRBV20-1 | CSPGSGYTF
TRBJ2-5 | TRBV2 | CASRVRIRETQYF
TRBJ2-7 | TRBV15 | CATSTVTGTEQYF
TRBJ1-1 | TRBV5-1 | CASSLGAGGEEEAFF
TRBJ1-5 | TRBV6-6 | CASSYRRVGSNQPQHF
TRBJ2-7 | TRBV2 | CASSVTYEQYF
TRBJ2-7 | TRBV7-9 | CASSPQTGDPYEQYF
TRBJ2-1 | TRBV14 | CASSSGTSGLVKQFF
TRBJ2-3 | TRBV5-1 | CASSLGLAGGDTQYF
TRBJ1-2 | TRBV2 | CASSEAVYGDPPNYGYTF
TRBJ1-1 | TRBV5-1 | CASSVQGRNTEAFF
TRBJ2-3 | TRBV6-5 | CASSYSFRQTDTQYF
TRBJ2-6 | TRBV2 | CASSDPFAGVGLTGANVLTF
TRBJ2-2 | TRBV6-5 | CAIAGAPTGELFF
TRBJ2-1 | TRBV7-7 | CASSLGDRGHQFF
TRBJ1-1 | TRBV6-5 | CASSYYRENTEAFF
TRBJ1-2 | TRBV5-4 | CASSSDRGLYGYTF
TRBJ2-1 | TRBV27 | CASSSRPPSGGARNEQFF
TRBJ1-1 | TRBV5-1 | CASSTSGRGTEAFF
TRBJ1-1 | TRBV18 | CASSAGQGEGAFF